The source of this TCR beta chain is a study of Ad26.COV2.S vaccination and SARS-CoV-2 variants. This clone was detected only a few times. Its antigen is not known. Treatment specified: roughly 19 received Ad26.COV2.S at low or high dose, single or two shots; several received placebo; per-sample allocation not given. Material that was analyzed had been drawn on day 63 after the first vaccine or placebo injection. Study-level findings and limits: Measures of TCR breadth and depth may have fallen short of total T cell responses. Participants in the vaccine arm had higher spike-specific TCR breadth; placebo recipients had lower.

Libraries were prepared by immunoSEQ multiplex PCR; TCRdb keeps only in-frame clonotypes and omits some of them. Among fewer than 900,000 clones listed, around 92% were seen once. Trimming removed 4 bases from V and 2 bases from J, with 10 bases in between. The CDR3 spans 14 residues. Germline loops: CDR1 LGHNA, CDR2 YNFKEQ. The material sequenced was peripheral blood, taken in a trial of Ad26.COV2.S vaccine versus placebo. The source is a person between 18 and 65 years old who received the Ad26.COV2.S COVID-19 vaccine or a placebo. The chain employs TRBV4-2 and TRBJ2-3, with D possibly TRBD1 on 5 matching bases. The CDR3 loop is CASSPSDNTDTQYF. CDR3 nucleotides: TGTGCCAGCAGCCCCTCGGACAACACAGATACGCAGTATTTT.